These 29 T cell receptor beta chains came from one sample sequenced in a study of OX40 agonist ivuxolimab in advanced cancers. The assay was immunoSEQ multiplex PCR, and TCRdb's table has in-frame clones only and misses some. Altogether tens of thousands of clones are present, 90% being singletons, with the ten largest covering less than 2%. Sequencing was performed on CD4+ or CD8+ T cells sorted from blood, taken in a trial of the OX40 agonist ivuxolimab. These receptors were collected from an adult with an advanced solid tumor such as melanoma, head and neck, liver or kidney cancer.

The genes are TRBV28 and TRBJ1-1, with TRBD1 matching 11 bases. The CDR3 runs 18 residues. Germline V gene data show CDR1 as MDHEN and CDR2 as SYDVKM. V lost 5 bases, J lost 3 bases, and 14 bases stayed unmatched. The CDR3 DNA follows: TGTGCCAGCAGTCCGTCGGAGGGACAGGGGGGGAAGGACACTGAAGCTTTCTTT. It is translated as CASSPSEGQGGKDTEAFF. Using reference TRBV28 and TRBJ1-1 for the parts outside the CDR3, the full variable domain is DVKVTQSSRYLVKRTGEKVFLECVQDMDHENMFWYRQDPGLGLRLIYFSYDVKMKEKGDIPEGYSVSREKKERFSLILESASTNQTSMYLCASSPSEGQGGKDTEAFFGQGTRLTVV.

This clone was observed a handful of times. The J gene is TRBJ2-7, the V gene TRBV5-6; perhaps TRBD1 as D (5 bases). The ends were cut back, 4 bases at V and 1 base at J, with 12 bases in the middle. CDR1 and CDR2 (germline): SGHDT, YYEEEE. The CDR3 loop spans 14 amino acids. The CDR3 here is CASSQTVLSYEQYF. The CDR3 nucleotides read TGTGCCAGCAGCCAGACAGTACTTTCCTACGAGCAGTACTTC.

V usage is TRBV18 and J usage is TRBJ1-1; D gene unclear. Germline V lookup: CDR1 KGHSH, CDR2 LQKENI. The CDR3 is made up of 14 amino acids. V shed 4 bases and J shed 1 base, with 10 bases lying between them. CDR3 sequence: CASSLNTENTEAFF. CDR3 coding DNA: TGTGCCAGCTCACTCAATACAGAGAACACTGAAGCTTTCTTT.

Here the CDR3 reads CASSPGGSYNEQFF. The DNA for the CDR3 is TGTGCCAGCTCACCAGGGGGATCGTACAATGAGCAGTTCTTC. This chain joins TRBV18 and TRBJ2-1; either TRBD1 or TRBD2 may supply D (5 bases each). Trimming left V 2 bases short and J 4 bases short, with 9 bases between. The CDR3 contains 14 residues. The germline gives CDR1 KGHSH, CDR2 LQKENI.

The chain joins TRBV4-2 to TRBJ2-5, with 8 bases that match TRBD2. Trimming took 0 bases from V and 4 from J; bases not matched to a gene: 10. This CDR3 contains 17 residues. The germline V gene has CDR1 LGHNA and CDR2 YNFKEQ. CDR3 residues: CASSQDTASGSLETQYF. As DNA, the CDR3 is TGTGCCAGCAGCCAAGATACGGCCAGCGGGAGCCTAGAGACCCAGTACTTC.

The chain links TRBV7-9 to TRBJ1-3, with D hard to call. Germline CDR1 reads SEHNR; CDR2 reads FQNEAQ (reference sequence). V was cut by 5 bases and J by 4 bases, with 12 bases left in between. The CDR3 consists of 14 residues. CDR3 region: CASSPGAGGNTIYF. The CDR3 DNA sequence: TGTGCCAGCAGCCCGGGCGCCGGGGGAAACACCATATATTTT.

This sequence joins TRBV7-9 and TRBJ1-4; no reliable D call. The CDR3 is 14 amino acids. V dropped 1 base and J dropped 7 bases, with 10 bases sitting between them. The germline V gene encodes CDR1 SEHNR and CDR2 FQNEAQ (reference sequence). This chain's CDR3 is CASSLGPRTEKLFF. The CDR3 DNA reads TGTGCCAGCAGCTTAGGGCCTCGGACTGAAAAACTGTTTTTT.

The genes are TRBV2 and TRBJ1-5; weak D call: TRBD1 (5 bases). V was pared by 1 base and J by 4 bases, with 8 bases between. The CDR3 has 14 residues. Germline CDR1 SNHLY, CDR2 FYNNEI. CDR3 loop: CASSEEKGNQPQHF. CDR3 nucleotides: TGTGCCAGCAGTGAAGAAAAGGGGAATCAGCCCCAGCATTTT. Supplemented by reference TRBV2 and TRBJ1-5, the full variable domain reads EPEVTQTPSHQVTQMGQEVILRCVPISNHLYFYWYRQILGQKVEFLVSFYNNEISEKSEIFDDQFSVERPDGSNFTLKIRSTKLEDSAMYFCASSEEKGNQPQHFGDGTRLSIL.

The chain has TRBV18 and TRBJ2-3, with 7 bases aligning to TRBD1. CDR3 length equals 13 residues. Germline trimming cut 2 bases from V and 6 bases from J; bases unmatched to any gene: 2. Per germline, CDR1 KGHSH and CDR2 LQKENI. CDR3 sequence (DNA): TGTGCCAGCTCACCAAGGGGACAGGATACGCAGTATTTT. As protein: CASSPRGQDTQYF.

The chain couples TRBV30 to TRBJ2-7, with D possibly called TRBD1 or TRBD2 (5 bases each). Germline loops: CDR1 GTSNPN, CDR2 SVGIG (reference sequence). The CDR3 totals 18 residues. V gave up 3 bases and J gave up 2 bases, with 26 bases separating them. The DNA for the CDR3 is TGTGCCTGGAGCCCCAGACTACCCCAGGGCGGCAGGACCTACGAGCAGTACTTC. Its protein is CAWSPRLPQGGRTYEQYF.

The chain is built from TRBV9 and TRBJ1-4; 10 nucleotides agree with TRBD1. Trimming cost V 4 bases and J 4 bases; bases outside gene matches: 7. Germline V gives CDR1 SGDLS, CDR2 YYNGEE. This CDR3 contains 16 residues. The CDR3 DNA follows: TGTGCCAGCAGCCCTAGCTGGACAGGGGGTAATGAAAAACTGTTTTTT. This translates into CASSPSWTGGNEKLFF.

The CDR3 loop is CASSYSTGRGYEQYF. CDR3 sequence (DNA): TGTGCCAGCAGTTACTCGACAGGCAGAGGCTACGAGCAGTACTTC. The rearrangement links TRBV6-5 to TRBJ2-7, with a possible D match to TRBD1 (6 bases). The CDR3 has 15 amino acids. V was shortened by 0 bases and J by 3 bases, with 12 bases between the two germline ends. The germline V gene encodes CDR1 MNHEY and CDR2 SVGAGI.

The chain links TRBV10-1 to TRBJ2-3; 8 bases are shared with TRBD1. The V gene end was trimmed by 8 bases and the J gene end by 0 bases; junction bases not matched to a gene: 7. The CDR3 contains 15 residues. Per germline, CDR1 WNHNN and CDR2 SYGVQD (reference sequence). The CDR3 protein is CASLRDRSSTDTQYF. CDR3 coding DNA: TGCGCCAGCTTAAGGGACAGGTCTAGCACAGATACGCAGTATTTT.

This clone appeared once. J is TRBJ2-1 and V is TRBV19; a weak D match, TRBD1 (6 bases). This CDR3 has 14 amino acids. Germline CDR1 LNHDA, CDR2 SQIVND (reference sequence). Trimming removed 4 bases at V and 10 bases at J, with 17 bases between. CDR3 residues: CASSKAGDTREQFF. In nucleotides, the CDR3 is TGTGCCAGTAGTAAGGCAGGGGACACGCGGGAGCAGTTCTTC.

J is TRBJ1-1 and V is TRBV14; D remains ambiguous. The CDR3 runs to 14 residues. Germline values: CDR1 SGHDN, CDR2 FVKESK. V was trimmed by 1 base and J by 2 bases, leaving 8 bases between them. Written as DNA, the CDR3 is TGTGCCAGCAGCCAAGCGACCTTTAACACTGAAGCTTTCTTT. Protein product: CASSQATFNTEAFF.

V gene TRBV28 combines with J gene TRBJ1-3, with 7 bases identical to TRBD1. The CDR3 is made up of 14 amino acids. With V trimmed by 6 bases and J by 4 bases, 6 bases remained unmatched. Per germline, CDR1 MDHEN and CDR2 SYDVKM. CDR3 DNA: TGTGCCAGCAGGGGGGGACAGCCCGGAAACACCATATATTTT. This sequence encodes CASRGGQPGNTIYF.

The V gene is TRBV2, the J gene TRBJ2-2, with a possible D match to TRBD2 (6 bases). V lost 3 bases and J 3 bases, leaving 11 bases between the germline ends. Per the germline V gene, CDR1 is SNHLY and CDR2 is FYNNEI. The CDR3 is 15 residues long. The CDR3 DNA reads TGTGCCAGCAGTGATACCAGCGGGTACACCGGGGAGCTGTTTTTT. As protein: CASSDTSGYTGELFF.

This chain connects TRBV5-4 to TRBJ2-2, with TRBD1 matching 10 bases. This CDR3 is built from 15 residues. The germline gives CDR1 SGHNT, CDR2 YYREEE (reference sequence). V lost 3 bases, J lost 7 bases, and 6 bases stayed unmatched. The CDR3: CASSSGTGVHGELFF. The CDR3 DNA reads as TGTGCCAGCAGCTCCGGGACAGGGGTTCACGGGGAGCTGTTTTTT.

The V call is TRBV6-1, the J call TRBJ1-2; 10 nucleotides match TRBD1. Per germline, CDR1 MNHNS and CDR2 SASEGT. Losses at the gene ends were 10 bases for V and 4 bases for J; bases not matched to a gene: 9. The CDR3 sequence is 14 residues long. CDR3 DNA: TGTGCCACGACCCGGGACAGGGGCGGCTATGGCTACACCTTC. It codes for CATTRDRGGYGYTF.

This clone was recorded a few times. In DNA form, the CDR3 reads TGTGCCAGCAGCTGGGACAGGGCAGGCAATTCACCCCTCCACTTT. It specifies CASSWDRAGNSPLHF. The chain links TRBV7-2 to TRBJ1-6, with 9 bases lining up with TRBD1. The junction had 5 bases not matched to a gene; V was cut back by 4 bases and J by 7 bases. Germline V gene data show CDR1 as SGHTA and CDR2 as FQGNSA. This CDR3 has 15 residues.

The V and J genes are TRBV4-1 and TRBJ1-3, with D unresolved. Germline CDR1 is MGHRA and CDR2 is YSYEKL. The germline V and J ends were trimmed by 0 bases and 0 bases, with 9 bases remaining between them. This CDR3 region has 16 residues. The CDR3: CASSQDLAISGNTIYF. In nucleotides, the CDR3 is TGCGCCAGCAGCCAAGATCTCGCGATCTCTGGAAACACCATATATTTT.

The chain recombines TRBV28 with TRBJ1-5; maybe TRBD1 (6 bases). The CDR3 is made up of 14 amino acids. Germline V gives CDR1 MDHEN, CDR2 SYDVKM. Here the CDR3 reads CATSNRDVYQPQHF. The CDR3, as DNA: TGTGCTACATCCAACAGGGATGTTTATCAGCCCCAGCATTTT.

This clone counts as medium-sized. The rearrangement joins TRBV10-3 to TRBJ1-2; no clear D. This CDR3 has 14 amino acids. V lost 2 bases and J lost 4, with 11 bases in between. Germline values: CDR1 ENHRY, CDR2 SYGVKD. The CDR3 region has the DNA TGTGCCATCAGTGAGCCGAAGGCCCCCTATGGCTACACCTTC. Its protein is CAISEPKAPYGYTF.

The chain is built from TRBV9 and TRBJ1-1; a possible D gene is TRBD1 (5 bases). There are 15 residues in the CDR3. CDR1 and CDR2 (germline): SGDLS, YYNGEE. V shed 0 bases and J shed 3 bases, with 12 bases lying between them. The CDR3 DNA reads as TGTGCCAGCAGCGTAGTAGGGACGGTAGACACTGAAGCTTTCTTT. Its protein product is CASSVVGTVDTEAFF.

This chain connects TRBV5-6 to TRBJ2-3; 11 positions match TRBD2. The CDR3 contains 16 residues. The V gene's germline CDR1 is SGHDT and CDR2 YYEEEE. The J segment lost 0 bases and the V segment lost 4 bases, leaving 4 bases of the junction unmatched. CDR3 bases: TGTGCCAGCAGCCAACGACTAGCGGGGAGCACAGATACGCAGTATTTT. Its translation is CASSQRLAGSTDTQYF.

A few counts support this clone. This chain links TRBV28 with TRBJ2-3; 9 bases are a match to TRBD2. Germline trimming cut 6 bases from V and 0 bases from J; bases unmatched to any gene: 4. In germline, CDR1 is MDHEN, CDR2 SYDVKM. The CDR3 totals 15 residues. CDR3: CASRVSGGSTDTQYF. The CDR3 DNA follows: TGTGCCAGCAGGGTCAGCGGGGGGAGCACAGATACGCAGTATTTT.

The J gene is TRBJ2-3, the V gene TRBV25-1; the D gene is possibly TRBD1 (7 bases). Trimming shortened V by 6 bases and J by 5 bases, and 21 bases separated the two germline ends. CDR3 length: 16 amino acids. In germline, CDR1 is MGHDK, CDR2 SYGVNS. This CDR3 is CASRDGGGGYVDTQYF. For the CDR3, the DNA is TGTGCCAGCAGAGACGGAGGGGGCGGTTATGTAGATACGCAGTATTTT.

This chain joins TRBV2 and TRBJ2-7, with D unclear. The V and J ends lost 0 bases and 2 bases respectively, with 5 bases between them. Per the germline V gene, CDR1 is SNHLY and CDR2 is FYNNEI. This CDR3 is 13 amino acids long. Here the CDR3 reads CASSEATPYEQYF. CDR3 DNA sequence: TGTGCCAGCAGTGAAGCTACGCCCTACGAGCAGTACTTC.

This chain uses TRBV19 with TRBJ1-1; unclear D gene. Germline values: CDR1 LNHDA, CDR2 SQIVND (reference sequence). Trimming took 3 bases from V and 8 from J, leaving 10 bases between them. CDR3 length equals 12 residues. In DNA form, the CDR3 reads TGTGCCAGTAGTATGGGTCGGCGAGAAGCTTTCTTT. Translating it yields CASSMGRREAFF.